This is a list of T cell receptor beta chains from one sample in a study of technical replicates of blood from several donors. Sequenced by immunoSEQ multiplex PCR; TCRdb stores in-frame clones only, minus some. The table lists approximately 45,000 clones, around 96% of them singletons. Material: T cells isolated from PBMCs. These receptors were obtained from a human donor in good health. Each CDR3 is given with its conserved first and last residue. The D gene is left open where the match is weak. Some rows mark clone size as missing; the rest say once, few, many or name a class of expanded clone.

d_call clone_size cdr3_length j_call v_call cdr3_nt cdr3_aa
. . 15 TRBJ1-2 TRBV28 TGTGCCAGCAGTGGTTCCGGGACTCCAACGGTCGGCTACACCTTC CASSGSGTPTVGYTF
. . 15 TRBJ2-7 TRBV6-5 TGTGCCAGCATATCCCCCGGGACACCCTCCTACGAGCAGTACTTC CASISPGTPSYEQYF
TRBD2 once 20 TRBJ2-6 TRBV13 TGTGCCAGCAGCGAGGAGATGGGACTAGCGGGAGGCTCTGGGGCCAACGTCCTGACTTTC CASSEEMGLAGGSGANVLTF
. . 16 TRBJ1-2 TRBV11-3 TGTGCCAGCAGCCACGGGAGGAAGGTGTTTGACTATGGCTACACCTTC CASSHGRKVFDYGYTF
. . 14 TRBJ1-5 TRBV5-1 TGCGCCAGCAGCTTGGAAGGGAGTGGTCAGCCCCAGCATTTT CASSLEGSGQPQHF
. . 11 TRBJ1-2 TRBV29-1 TGCAGCGTTGTCCAGGGCGATGGCTACACCTTC CSVVQGDGYTF
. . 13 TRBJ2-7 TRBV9 TGTGCCAGCAGCGTAAGGAGCGGCAACGAGCAGTACTTC CASSVRSGNEQYF
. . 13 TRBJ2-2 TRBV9 TGTGCCAGCAGCGTAGGGGGGCCCGGGGAGCTGTTTTTT CASSVGGPGELFF
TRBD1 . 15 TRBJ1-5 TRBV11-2 TGTGCCAGCAGCCCAGGGGGCTCTGGCAATCAGCCCCAGCATTTT CASSPGGSGNQPQHF
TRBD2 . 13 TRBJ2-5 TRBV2 TGTGCCAGCAGGACTAGCGGGAGTGAGACCCAGTACTTC CASRTSGSETQYF
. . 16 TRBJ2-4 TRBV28 TGTGCCAGCAGTTCCTTGACGGAGTTAGCCAAAAACATTCAGTACTTC CASSSLTELAKNIQYF
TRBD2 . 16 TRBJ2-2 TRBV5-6 TGTGCCAGCAGCCCCACCTCCCGACTAGCAGGAAGGGAGCTGTTTTTT CASSPTSRLAGRELFF
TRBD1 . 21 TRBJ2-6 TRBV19 TGTGCCAGTTTATTCACTGGGTTCCTTCCGGGACAGGGGTCCGGGGCCAACGTCCTGACTTTC CASLFTGFLPGQGSGANVLTF
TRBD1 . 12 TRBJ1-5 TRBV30 TGTGCCTGTTTACAGGGGGGCGGCCCCCAGCATTTT CACLQGGGPQHF
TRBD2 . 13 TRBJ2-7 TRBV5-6 TGTGCCAGCAGCGATAGCGGGACCTACGAGCAGTACTTC CASSDSGTYEQYF
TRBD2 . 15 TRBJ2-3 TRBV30 TGTGCCTGGAGTCCTCTAGCGGGAGGGATAGATACGCAGTATTTT CAWSPLAGGIDTQYF
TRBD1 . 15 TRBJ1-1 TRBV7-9 TGTGCCAGCAGCTCGGGGACAGGGCCCAACACTGAAGCTTTCTTT CASSSGTGPNTEAFF
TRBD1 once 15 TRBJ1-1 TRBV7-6 TGTGCCAGCAGCCCTTACAGGGGGCGATTTACTGAAGCTTTCTTT CASSPYRGRFTEAFF
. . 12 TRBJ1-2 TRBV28 TGTGCCAGCAGTGGAGAATTCTATGGCTACACCTTC CASSGEFYGYTF
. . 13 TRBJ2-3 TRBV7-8 TGTGCCAGCAGCGCCAACCTAGCCGATACGCAGTATTTT CASSANLADTQYF
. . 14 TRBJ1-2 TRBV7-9 TGTGCCAGCAGCCCAGGACAGATTATCTATGGCTACACCTTC CASSPGQIIYGYTF
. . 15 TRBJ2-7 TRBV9 TGTGCCAGCAGCGCGTCTCTGGTCAGCTCCTACGAGCAGTACTTC CASSASLVSSYEQYF
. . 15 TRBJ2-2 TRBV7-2 TGTGCCAGCAGCCTAAGGACACCGAACACCGGGGAGCTGTTTTTT CASSLRTPNTGELFF
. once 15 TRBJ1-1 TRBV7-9 TGTGCCAGCAGCTTATTTTCCGGGATTGATACTGAAGCTTTCTTT CASSLFSGIDTEAFF
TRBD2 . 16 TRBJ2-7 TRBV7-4 TGTGCCAGCAGCCTCACTAGCGGGAGGAATTCATGCGAGCAGTACTTC CASSLTSGRNSCEQYF
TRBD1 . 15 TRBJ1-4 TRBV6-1 TGTGCCAGCAGTACAGGGACAGGGATAAAGGAAAAACTGTTTTTT CASSTGTGIKEKLFF
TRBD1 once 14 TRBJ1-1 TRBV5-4 TGTGCCAGCAGTTGGACAGGGGGCGCAACTGAAGCTTTCTTT CASSWTGGATEAFF
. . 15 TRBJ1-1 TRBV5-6 TGTGCCAGCAGCCAATCGAGGGCAGGTCATACTGAAGCTTTCTTT CASSQSRAGHTEAFF
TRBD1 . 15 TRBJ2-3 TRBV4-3 TGCGCCAGCAGCCGCTACAGGGGTAGCACAGATACGCAGTATTTT CASSRYRGSTDTQYF
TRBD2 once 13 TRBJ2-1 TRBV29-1 TGCAGCGTCGCTGGACTAGCGGGCTATGAGCAGTTCTTC CSVAGLAGYEQFF
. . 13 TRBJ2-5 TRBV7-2 TGTGCCAGCAGCCCTCAGGGGGGTGAGACCCAGTACTTC CASSPQGGETQYF
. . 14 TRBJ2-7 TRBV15 TGTGCCACCAGCAGAGGGCCACTAGAGGGTGAGCAGTACTTC CATSRGPLEGEQYF
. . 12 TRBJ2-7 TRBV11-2 TGTGCCAGCAGTTTAGTCGTGGACTATCGGTACTTC CASSLVVDYRYF
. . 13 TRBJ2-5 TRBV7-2 TGTGCCAGCAGCTTGGGGGGAAGGGAGACCCAGTACTTC CASSLGGRETQYF
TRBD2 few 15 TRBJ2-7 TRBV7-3 TGTGCCAGCAGCTTACCGGGACTAAGTTCCTACGAGCAGTACTTC CASSLPGLSSYEQYF
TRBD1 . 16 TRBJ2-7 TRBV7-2 TGTGCCAGCAGCTTGGGGCCCGGGACAGGGGTCTACGAGCAGTACTTC CASSLGPGTGVYEQYF
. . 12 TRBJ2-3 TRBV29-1 TGCAGCGTAGAAGCTAACACAGATACGCAGTATTTT CSVEANTDTQYF
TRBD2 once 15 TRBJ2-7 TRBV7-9 TGTGCCAGCAGCCTGGGACTAGCGGTTGCCTACGAGCAGTACTTC CASSLGLAVAYEQYF
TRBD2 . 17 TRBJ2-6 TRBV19 TGTGCAACTAGCCTGTGGACTAGCCACTCTGGGGCCAACGTCCTGACTTTC CATSLWTSHSGANVLTF
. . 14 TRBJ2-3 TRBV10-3 TGTGCCATCAGTTCGTCGACTAGCACAGATACGCAGTATTTT CAISSSTSTDTQYF
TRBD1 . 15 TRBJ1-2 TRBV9 TGTGCCAGCAGCGCTCAACCAGGGGGCTTCAATGGCTACACCTTC CASSAQPGGFNGYTF
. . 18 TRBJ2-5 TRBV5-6 TGTGCCAGCTCGGAAGGTAGGGGGGGCTTATTTCTTCGAGAGACCCAGTACTTC CASSEGRGGLFLRETQYF
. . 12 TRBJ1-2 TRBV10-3 TGTGCCTCCAATGTGGAGGGCTATGGCTACACCTTC CASNVEGYGYTF
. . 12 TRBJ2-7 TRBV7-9 TGTGCCAGCAGCTTAGAGGAACTAGAGTCGTACTTC CASSLEELESYF
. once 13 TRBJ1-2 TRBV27 TGTGCCAGCAGTTTGGGCCAGGGCTATGGCTACACCTTC CASSLGQGYGYTF
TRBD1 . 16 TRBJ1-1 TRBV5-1 TGCGCCAGCAGCCCGGACAGGGTTTTTATGAACACTGAAGCTTTCTTT CASSPDRVFMNTEAFF
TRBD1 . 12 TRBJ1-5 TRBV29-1 TGCAGCGTTGAAACAGGGGGAGAGCCCCAGCATTTT CSVETGGEPQHF
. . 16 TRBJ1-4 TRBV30 TGTGCCTGGAGTAAGGACAGAATTTCAACTAATGAAAAACTGTTTTTT CAWSKDRISTNEKLFF
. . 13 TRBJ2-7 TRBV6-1 TGTGCCAGCAGTGAAGCCTTTCGCAGGGAGCAGTACTTC CASSEAFRREQYF